Shown below are 27 T cell receptor beta chains from a single sample sequenced in a study of OX40 agonist ivuxolimab in advanced cancers. Profiling relied on immunoSEQ multiplex PCR, and the TCRdb table lists in-frame clones only, not all of them. The data contain more than 55,000 clones, more than 65% of them singletons. The source material was CD4+ or CD8+ T cells sorted from blood, sampled in a trial of the OX40 agonist ivuxolimab. These receptors were collected from an adult with an advanced solid tumor such as melanoma, head and neck, liver or kidney cancer.

The V gene is TRBV5-1, the J gene TRBJ2-7, with D maybe TRBD1 (6 bases). Germline-derived CDR1 and CDR2 are SGHRS and YFSETQ. Trimming left V 0 bases short and J 4 bases short, with 14 bases between. The CDR3 runs to 15 residues. CDR3 region: CASSLAEQGRYEQYF. CDR3 coding DNA: TGCGCCAGCAGCTTGGCGGAACAGGGCAGGTACGAGCAGTACTTC.

The rearrangement joins TRBV25-1 to TRBJ1-5; 9 nucleotides agree with TRBD1. Germline CDR1 reads MGHDK; CDR2 reads SYGVNS. This CDR3 is 14 amino acids long. V lost 5 bases and J lost 14; bases outside the gene matches: 13. The CDR3: CASSSRDREWPEHF. The CDR3 DNA reads as TGTGCCAGCAGTTCCCGGGACAGGGAATGGCCTGAGCATTTT.

In the case of this clone: Other DNA sequences from this sample encode an identical CDR3 as well. V usage is TRBV4-2 and J usage is TRBJ2-5; D possibly corresponds to TRBD1 (6 bases). V lost 1 base, J lost 2 bases, and 8 bases lay in between. The CDR3 consists of 14 residues. Germline CDR1 reads LGHNA; CDR2 reads YNFKEQ. CDR3 sequence (DNA): TGTGCCAGCAGCCAAGGGACAGAACAAGAGACCCAGTACTTC. It yields the protein CASSQGTEQETQYF.

V and J are TRBV7-6 and TRBJ2-4; D is tentatively TRBD1 or TRBD2 (5 bases each). Trimming left V 0 bases short and J 6 bases short, with 6 bases between. The V gene's germline CDR1 is SGHVS and CDR2 FNYEAQ. The CDR3 loop spans 13 amino acids. This chain's CDR3 is CASSLAGGNIQYF. The CDR3 nucleotides read TGTGCCAGCAGCTTAGCTGGGGGAAACATTCAGTACTTC.

J is TRBJ1-5 and V is TRBV2; D is possibly TRBD1 (5 bases). The ends were cut back, 5 bases at V and 7 bases at J, with 15 bases in the middle. Germline CDR1 and CDR2: SNHLY and FYNNEI. The CDR3 runs 14 residues. CDR3: CASSSTGEDQPQHF. In nucleotides, the CDR3 is TGTGCCAGCAGTTCTACAGGAGAGGACCAGCCCCAGCATTTT.

This chain joins TRBV6-1 and TRBJ1-5, with D unresolved. Deletions cut 7 bases from V and 5 bases from J, with 15 bases between. The CDR3 totals 14 residues. The germline gives CDR1 MNHNS, CDR2 SASEGT. DNA for the CDR3: TGTGCCAGCATGGAACAGCTTGGGGATCAGCCCCAGCATTTT. Translated: CASMEQLGDQPQHF.

This clone was seen a few times. The chain carries TRBV6-5 and TRBJ1-1, with no clear D. This CDR3 region has 14 residues. Germline CDR1 MNHEY, CDR2 SVGAGI. The ends were cut back, 0 bases at V and 0 bases at J, with 5 bases in the middle. The CDR3, as DNA: TGTGCCAGCAGTTACTCGGAGATGAACACTGAAGCTTTCTTT. This sequence encodes CASSYSEMNTEAFF.

This chain links TRBV2 with TRBJ1-2; D gene uncertain. Trimming removed 5 bases from V and 4 bases from J, with 14 bases in between. The CDR3 has 14 amino acids. From germline, CDR1 is SNHLY and CDR2 FYNNEI. The CDR3 nucleotides read TGTGCCAGCAGTTCCGACATGGGCGCCTATGGCTACACCTTC. This codes for CASSSDMGAYGYTF.

The rearrangement uses TRBV19 and TRBJ2-1, with 14 bases lining up with TRBD2. J gave up 6 bases and V 9 bases, and 1 base lay outside the gene matches. There are 13 residues in the CDR3. Germline-derived CDR1 and CDR2 are LNHDA and SQIVND (reference sequence). CDR3 DNA sequence: TGTGCCAGCGGACTAGCGGGGGGCAATGAGCAGTTCTTC. Amino acids: CASGLAGGNEQFF.

The chain joins TRBV19 to TRBJ2-2; possibly TRBD2 for D (6 bases). The CDR3 has 14 residues. V lost 4 bases and J lost 6, with 12 bases in between. Germline V gene sequence: CDR1 LNHDA, CDR2 SQIVND (reference sequence). The CDR3 DNA follows: TGTGCCAGTAGTAACCTCGGGACTCCCGGGGAGCTGTTTTTT. Its translation: CASSNLGTPGELFF.

The chain carries TRBV10-2 and TRBJ1-2; D is possibly TRBD1 (6 bases). Germline CDR1 reads WSHSY; CDR2 reads SAAADI. Trimming removed 5 bases at V and 2 bases at J, with 12 bases between. This CDR3 has 14 residues. This CDR3 reads CASSLYRENYGYTF. Here the CDR3 DNA reads TGCGCCAGCAGTCTCTACAGGGAAAACTATGGCTACACCTTC.

The chain employs TRBV7-8 and TRBJ1-5; D call uncertain. Germline-derived CDR1 and CDR2 are SGHVS and FQNEAQ. Trimming pared 0 bases from V and 3 bases from J, leaving 6 bases between. CDR3 length: 14 amino acids. In DNA, the CDR3 is TGTGCCAGCAGCTTAGCGGGGTTCAATCAGCCCCAGCATTTT. Translating it yields CASSLAGFNQPQHF.

V is TRBV7-9 and J is TRBJ2-7; TRBD2 matches 8 bases. Germline CDR1 is SEHNR and CDR2 is FQNEAQ (reference sequence). CDR3 size: 13 residues. Losses at the gene ends were 3 bases for V and 4 bases for J; bases not matched to a gene: 2. The CDR3 nucleotides read TGTGCCAGCAGCTTCACTAGCGGATACGAGCAGTACTTC. Translating gives CASSFTSGYEQYF.

The count of this clone is one. The chain is built from TRBV11-2 and TRBJ1-3; TRBD1 matches at 8 bases. The germline CDR1 and CDR2 sequences are SGHAT and FQNNGV. CDR3 length equals 16 residues. J gave up 0 bases and V 5 bases, and 6 bases lay outside the gene matches. Here the CDR3 DNA reads TGTGCCAGCAGCGGTAACAGGGGGACCTCTGGAAACACCATATATTTT. The encoded protein is CASSGNRGTSGNTIYF.

This clone showed up just once. The chain is built from TRBV7-9 and TRBJ2-3, with a possible D match to TRBD1 (5 bases). Trimming pared 3 bases from V and 2 bases from J, leaving 12 bases between. The germline gives CDR1 SEHNR, CDR2 FQNEAQ (reference sequence). This CDR3 contains 15 residues. Here the CDR3 reads CASSLGQGFTDTQYF. The CDR3 DNA sequence: TGTGCCAGCAGCTTGGGCCAGGGCTTCACAGATACGCAGTATTTT.

This clone is a singleton in its sample. The rearrangement joins TRBV7-3 to TRBJ2-3; 9 bases are a match to TRBD1. The CDR3 length is 15 residues. The V gene end was trimmed by 5 bases and the J gene end by 5 bases; junction bases not matched to a gene: 8. Germline-derived CDR1 and CDR2 are SGHTA and FQGTGA. CDR3 amino acids: CASSPRTGAGDTQYF. The CDR3 nucleotides are TGTGCCAGCAGCCCACGGACAGGGGCAGGAGATACGCAGTATTTT.

This sequence joins TRBV18 and TRBJ2-7; 8 bases map to TRBD2. CDR1 is KGHSH and CDR2 is LQKENI in the germline V gene. The J segment lost 0 bases and the V segment lost 9 bases, leaving 7 bases of the junction unmatched. This CDR3 is built from 14 residues. The CDR3 region has the DNA TGTGCCAGTTCCTCCGGGACTAGCTCCTACGAGCAGTACTTC. This translates into CASSSGTSSYEQYF.

The chain links TRBV19 to TRBJ1-6, with D perhaps matching TRBD1 (5 bases). V lost 5 bases and J lost 2, with 16 bases in between. The CDR3 loop spans 17 amino acids. From germline, CDR1 is LNHDA and CDR2 SQIVND (reference sequence). The DNA of the CDR3 is TGTGCCAGTAGTCCTGACAGTGCGAGCGCCTATAATTCACCCCTCCACTTT. Encoded protein: CASSPDSASAYNSPLHF.

The chain recombines TRBV11-2 with TRBJ2-5; possibly TRBD1 or TRBD2 for D (5 bases each). Germline CDR1 reads SGHAT; CDR2 reads FQNNGV. This CDR3 is 14 amino acids long. V lost 6 bases, J lost 5 bases, and 16 bases lay in between. CDR3 nucleotides: TGTGCCAGCAGTCCGATGGGACGAGAGGAGACCCAGTACTTC. Encoded protein: CASSPMGREETQYF.

The chain links TRBV19 to TRBJ2-3; D is undetermined. Germline CDR1 reads LNHDA; CDR2 reads SQIVND (reference sequence). V was shortened by 4 bases and J by 6 bases, with 8 bases between the two germline ends. The CDR3 covers 12 residues. DNA of the CDR3: TGTGCCAGTAGTAGGAGAGCCGATACGCAGTATTTT. Its protein is CASSRRADTQYF.

This clone is medium-sized within its sample. The chain combines TRBV12-5 with TRBJ1-5; tentatively, D is TRBD1 (6 bases). The CDR3 extends over 15 amino acids. The V end was cut by 6 bases, the J end by 5 bases, with 17 bases between. Germline CDR1 LGHNT, CDR2 FRNRAP. The CDR3 region has the DNA TGTGCTAGTGGCCTTTCGGAGGCAGGGGATCAGCCCCAGCATTTT. This sequence encodes CASGLSEAGDQPQHF.

V gene TRBV4-3 combines with J gene TRBJ2-3, with D possibly being TRBD1 or TRBD2 (5 bases each). There are 15 residues in the CDR3. Per the germline V gene, CDR1 is LGHNA and CDR2 is YSLEER. The V end was cut by 5 bases, the J end by 6 bases, with 18 bases between. CDR3 loop: CASSSRANTGDTQYF. CDR3 DNA: TGCGCCAGCAGCTCCAGGGCCAACACGGGGGATACGCAGTATTTT.

The V gene is TRBV5-1, the J gene TRBJ2-7; D gene ambiguous. The CDR3 is made up of 14 amino acids. Germline assignment: CDR1 SGHRS and CDR2 YFSETQ. The V end lost 0 bases, the J end lost 6 bases, and 13 bases lay between the germline ends. CDR3 sequence: CASSLEVGFGEQYF. The DNA for the CDR3 is TGCGCCAGCAGCTTGGAAGTAGGGTTTGGCGAGCAGTACTTC. Filled out from reference TRBV5-1 and TRBJ2-7, the complete variable domain reads KAGVTQTPRYLIKTRGQQVTLSCSPISGHRSVSWYQQTPGQGLQFLFEYFSETQRNKGNFPGRFSGRQFSNSRSEMNVSTLELGDSALYLCASSLEVGFGEQYFGPGTRLTVT.

As to this clone: Other DNA sequences within the sample encode an identical CDR3. The J gene is TRBJ1-2, the V gene TRBV9; 8 nucleotides agree with TRBD1. In germline, CDR1 is SGDLS, CDR2 YYNGEE. The junction had 3 bases not matched to a gene; V was cut back by 0 bases and J by 2 bases. The CDR3 runs to 15 residues. This CDR3 reads CASSVGTGRNYGYTF. The CDR3 nucleotides read TGTGCCAGCAGCGTAGGGACAGGGAGGAACTATGGCTACACCTTC.

The chain recombines TRBV10-1 with TRBJ2-1; 10 bases fit TRBD2. J was trimmed by 6 bases and V by 0 bases; bases with no gene match: 2. This CDR3 is built from 15 residues. Germline V CDR1 and CDR2: WNHNN, SYGVQD (reference sequence). The chain's CDR3 is CASSESASGGNEQFF. The CDR3 nucleotides read TGCGCCAGCAGTGAGTCGGCTAGCGGGGGCAATGAGCAGTTCTTC.

This chain joins TRBV5-4 and TRBJ2-7, with unresolved D. Germline assignment: CDR1 SGHNT and CDR2 YYREEE (reference sequence). The CDR3 is 15 residues long. Trimming cost V 3 bases and J 6 bases, with 19 bases left between them. This chain's CDR3 is CASSSRPTIASEQYF. Here the CDR3 DNA reads TGTGCCAGCAGCTCGAGACCGACGATCGCCTCCGAGCAGTACTTC. Together with reference TRBV5-4 and TRBJ2-7, the CDR3 gives the full variable domain: ETGVTQSPTHLIKTRGQQVTLRCSSQSGHNTVSWYQQALGQGPQFIFQYYREEENGRGNFPPRFSGLQFPNYSSELNVNALELDDSALYLCASSSRPTIASEQYFGPGTRLTVT.

This clone was seen a few times. The gene calls are TRBV18 and TRBJ2-7; D possibly matches TRBD1 or TRBD2 (5 bases each). Trimming removed 1 base from V and 4 bases from J, with 11 bases in between. This CDR3 comprises 14 residues. CDR1 KGHSH and CDR2 LQKENI come from the germline V gene. The CDR3 reads CASSPRDLPYEQYF. CDR3 DNA sequence: TGTGCCAGCTCACCACGGGACCTTCCTTACGAGCAGTACTTC.